This TCR beta chain was identified in a study of high-grade serous ovarian cancer treatment subgroups. Tumor samples were taken before definitive surgery or chemotherapy. This CDR3 contains 14 residues. V was clipped by 5 bases and J by 4 bases, with 12 bases between them. From germline, CDR1 is MNHNY and CDR2 SVGAGI (reference sequence). Here immunoSEQ multiplex PCR was the method, and the copy in TCRdb shows in-frame clones only, minus some. This table holds around 2,700 clones, about four fifths found once. The gene calls are TRBV6-6 and TRBJ2-1; possible D gene TRBD2, 6 bases. This TCR derives from a human donor with high-grade serous ovarian cancer. The sample comprised tumor tissue. The CDR3 loop reads CASSRRALYNEQFF. The CDR3 DNA reads as TGTGCCAGCAGTAGGAGGGCCCTATACAATGAGCAGTTCTTC.